The 6 T cell receptor beta chains reported below all come from one sample, sequenced in a study of circulating and synovial CD4+ cells in juvenile arthritis. Using immunoSEQ multiplex PCR, the repertoire was profiled, and TCRdb retains in-frame clones only, with some absent. The table shows about 34,000 clones, with 95% to 96% occurring only once. Sequenced sample: CD4+ T cells from blood. The receptors here all came from a human donor with juvenile idiopathic arthritis.

The chain links TRBV5-1 to TRBJ2-7; weak D call: TRBD1 (6 bases). Trimming removed 4 bases from V and 2 bases from J, with 19 bases in between. CDR1 and CDR2 from the germline V gene are SGHRS and YFSETQ. The CDR3 covers 16 residues. The CDR3 region has the DNA TGCGCCAGCAGCCGGGAACTCGACAGGATAACCTACGAGCAGTACTTC. It encodes CASSRELDRITYEQYF.

The rearrangement links TRBV7-2 to TRBJ2-3; no clear D gene. The V and J ends lost 1 base and 0 bases respectively, with 11 bases between them. Germline CDR1 reads SGHTA; CDR2 reads FQGNSA. The CDR3 contains 16 residues. CDR3 in amino acids: CASSLVPRSSTDTQYF. The CDR3 DNA reads TGTGCCAGCAGCTTAGTTCCGAGGTCTAGCACAGATACGCAGTATTTT.

This clone was seen just once. CDR3 nucleotide sequence: TGTGCCAGCAGTTCTTCTCGACTAGCGGGACCCAATGAGCAGTTCTTC. Its protein product is CASSSSRLAGPNEQFF. The chain carries TRBV6-6 and TRBJ2-1, with 11 nucleotides matching TRBD2. The length of the CDR3 is 16 residues. V dropped 4 bases and J dropped 6; count of bases not matched to a gene: 8. From germline, CDR1 is MNHNY and CDR2 SVGAGI (reference sequence).

The CDR3 is CASRERPGQGIIGELFF. CDR3 DNA: TGTGCCAGCAGAGAGAGGCCGGGACAGGGAATAATCGGGGAGCTGTTTTTT. This chain uses TRBV7-9 with TRBJ2-2; 9 bases are a match to TRBD1. The germline V gene encodes CDR1 SEHNR and CDR2 FQNEAQ (reference sequence). Unmatched junction bases numbered 15, after V lost 6 bases and J lost 7 bases. The length of the CDR3 is 17 residues.

This chain uses TRBV6-1 with TRBJ1-2, with a tentative D call TRBD1 (5 bases). Deletions cut 4 bases from V and 4 bases from J, with 22 bases between. CDR1 MNHNS and CDR2 SASEGT come from the germline V gene. This CDR3 is 17 amino acids long. The CDR3 is CASSASPGRGVPYGYTF. As DNA, the CDR3 is TGTGCCAGCAGTGCAAGCCCCGGACGGGGGGTCCCCTATGGCTACACCTTC.

V gene TRBV5-6 combines with J gene TRBJ2-7; 8 positions match TRBD1. Germline V CDR1 and CDR2: SGHDT, YYEEEE. With 3 bases clipped from V and 2 bases from J, the junction kept 4 bases outside the gene matches. This CDR3 comprises 14 residues. For the CDR3, the DNA is TGTGCCAGCAGCTCCGGGACAGGCACCTACGAGCAGTACTTC. Amino acids: CASSSGTGTYEQYF.